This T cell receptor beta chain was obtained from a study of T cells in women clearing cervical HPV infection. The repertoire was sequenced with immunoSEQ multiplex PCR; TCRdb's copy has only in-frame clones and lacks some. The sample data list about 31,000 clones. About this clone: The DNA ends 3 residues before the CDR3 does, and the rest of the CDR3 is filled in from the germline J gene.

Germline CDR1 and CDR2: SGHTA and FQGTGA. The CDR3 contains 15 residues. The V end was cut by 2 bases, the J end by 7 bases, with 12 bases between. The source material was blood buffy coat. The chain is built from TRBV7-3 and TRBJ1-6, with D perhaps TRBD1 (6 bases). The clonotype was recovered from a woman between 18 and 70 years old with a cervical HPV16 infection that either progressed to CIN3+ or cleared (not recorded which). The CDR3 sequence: CASSLLGRGNSPLHF. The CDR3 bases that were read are TGTGCCAGCAGCTTATTGGGCAGGGGAAATTCACCC. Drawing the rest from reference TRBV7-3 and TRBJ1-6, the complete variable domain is GAGVSQTPSNKVTEKGKYVELRCDPISGHTALYWYRQSLGQGPEFLIYFQGTGAADDSGLPNDRFFAVRPEGSVSTLKIQRTERGDSAVYLCASSLLGRGNSPLHFGNGTRLTVT.